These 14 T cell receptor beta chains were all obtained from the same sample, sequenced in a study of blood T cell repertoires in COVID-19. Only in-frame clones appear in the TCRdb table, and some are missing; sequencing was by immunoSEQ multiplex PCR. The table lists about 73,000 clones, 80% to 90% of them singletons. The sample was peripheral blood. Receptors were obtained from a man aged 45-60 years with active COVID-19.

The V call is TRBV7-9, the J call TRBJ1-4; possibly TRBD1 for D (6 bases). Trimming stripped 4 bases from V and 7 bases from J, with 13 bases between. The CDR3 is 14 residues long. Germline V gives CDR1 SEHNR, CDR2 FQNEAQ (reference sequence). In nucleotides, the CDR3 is TGTGCCAGCAGCTCCTACAGGGTAGTTGAAAAACTGTTTTTT. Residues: CASSSYRVVEKLFF.

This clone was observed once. Here the CDR3 reads CASSDLEGHEQYF. CDR3 DNA sequence: TGTGCCAGCAGTGACCTCGAGGGCCACGAGCAGTACTTC. The chain uses TRBV7-9 and TRBJ2-7, with D possibly being TRBD2 (5 bases). V lost 6 bases and J lost 5, with 14 bases in between. The germline V gene encodes CDR1 SEHNR and CDR2 FQNEAQ (reference sequence). There are 13 residues in the CDR3.

Here the CDR3 DNA reads TGTGCCAGCAGTGGGGGTAGCGGGCTGATCTACGAGCAGTACTTC. Its translation is CASSGGSGLIYEQYF. V gene TRBV2 combines with J gene TRBJ2-7, with 7 nucleotides matching TRBD2. The ends lost 4 bases at V and 3 bases at J; junction bases unmatched: 9. The CDR3 runs to 15 residues. In germline, CDR1 is SNHLY, CDR2 FYNNEI.

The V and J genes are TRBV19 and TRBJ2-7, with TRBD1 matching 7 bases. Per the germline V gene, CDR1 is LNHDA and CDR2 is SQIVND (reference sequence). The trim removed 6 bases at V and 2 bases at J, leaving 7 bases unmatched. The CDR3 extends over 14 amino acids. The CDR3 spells CASRRGRFPYEQYF. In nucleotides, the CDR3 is TGTGCCAGTAGGAGGGGGCGCTTCCCCTACGAGCAGTACTTC.

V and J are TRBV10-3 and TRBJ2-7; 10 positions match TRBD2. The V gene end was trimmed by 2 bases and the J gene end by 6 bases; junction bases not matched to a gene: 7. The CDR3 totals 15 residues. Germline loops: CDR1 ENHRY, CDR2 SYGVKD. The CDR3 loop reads CAISEASGRASEQYF. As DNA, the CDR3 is TGTGCCATCAGTGAGGCCAGCGGGAGGGCCTCCGAGCAGTACTTC.

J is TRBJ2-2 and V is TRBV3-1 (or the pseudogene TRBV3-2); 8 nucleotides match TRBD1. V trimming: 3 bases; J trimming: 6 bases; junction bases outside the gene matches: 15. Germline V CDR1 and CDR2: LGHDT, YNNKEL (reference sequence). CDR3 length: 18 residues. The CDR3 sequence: CASSQTPALQGASGELFF. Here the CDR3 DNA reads TGTGCCAGCAGCCAGACCCCAGCCCTCCAGGGGGCTTCCGGGGAGCTGTTTTTT.

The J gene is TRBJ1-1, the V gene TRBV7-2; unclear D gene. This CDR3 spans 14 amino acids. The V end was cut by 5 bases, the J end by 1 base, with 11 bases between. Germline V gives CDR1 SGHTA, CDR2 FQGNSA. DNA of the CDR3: TGTGCCAGCAGCGAAAACGGAGGGAACACTGAAGCTTTCTTT. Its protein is CASSENGGNTEAFF. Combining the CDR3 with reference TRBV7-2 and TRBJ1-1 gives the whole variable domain GAGVSQSPSNKVTEKGKDVELRCDPISGHTALYWYRQSLGQGLEFLIYFQGNSAPDKSGLPSDRFSAERTGGSVSTLTIQRTQQEDSAVYLCASSENGGNTEAFFGQGTRLTVV.

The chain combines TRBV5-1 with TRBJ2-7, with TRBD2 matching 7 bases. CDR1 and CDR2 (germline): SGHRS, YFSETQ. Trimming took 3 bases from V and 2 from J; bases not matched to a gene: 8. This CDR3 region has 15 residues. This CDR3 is CASSWGSSGAYEQYF. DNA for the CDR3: TGCGCCAGCAGCTGGGGGTCAAGCGGGGCCTACGAGCAGTACTTC.

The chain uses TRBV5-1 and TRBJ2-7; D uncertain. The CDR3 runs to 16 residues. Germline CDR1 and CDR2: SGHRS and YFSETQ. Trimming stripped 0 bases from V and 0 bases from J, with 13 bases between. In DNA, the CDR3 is TGCGCCAGCAGCTTGGAGGTAGCCATATTCTCCTACGAGCAGTACTTC. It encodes CASSLEVAIFSYEQYF.

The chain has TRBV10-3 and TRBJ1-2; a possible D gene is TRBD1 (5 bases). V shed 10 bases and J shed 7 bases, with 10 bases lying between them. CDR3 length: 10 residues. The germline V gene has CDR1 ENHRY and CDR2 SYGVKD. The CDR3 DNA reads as TGTGCCACCCTGGGGGGTGGCTACACCTTC. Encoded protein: CATLGGGYTF.

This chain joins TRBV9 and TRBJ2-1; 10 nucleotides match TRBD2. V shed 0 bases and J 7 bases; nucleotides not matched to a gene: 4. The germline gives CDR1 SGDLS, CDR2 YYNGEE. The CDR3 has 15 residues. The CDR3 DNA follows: TGTGCCAGCAGCGTAGCCACGACTAGCGGGAATGAGCAGTTCTTC. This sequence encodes CASSVATTSGNEQFF.

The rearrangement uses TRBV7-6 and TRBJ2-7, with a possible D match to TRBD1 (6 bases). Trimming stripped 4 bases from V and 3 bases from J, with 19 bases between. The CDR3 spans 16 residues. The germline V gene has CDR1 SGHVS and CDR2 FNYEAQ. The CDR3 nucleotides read TGTGCCAGCAGCTCCCGTAAGTTAACAGGGTTCTACGAGCAGTACTTC. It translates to CASSSRKLTGFYEQYF.

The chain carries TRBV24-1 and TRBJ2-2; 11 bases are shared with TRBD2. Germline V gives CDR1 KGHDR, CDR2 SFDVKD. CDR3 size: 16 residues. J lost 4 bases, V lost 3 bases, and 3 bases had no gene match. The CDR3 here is CATSDIAGGPTGELFF. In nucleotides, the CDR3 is TGTGCCACCAGTGATATAGCGGGAGGGCCCACCGGGGAGCTGTTTTTT.

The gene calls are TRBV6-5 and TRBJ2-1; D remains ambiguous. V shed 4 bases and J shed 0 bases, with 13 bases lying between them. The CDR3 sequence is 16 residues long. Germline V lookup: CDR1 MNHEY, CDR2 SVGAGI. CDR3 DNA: TGTGCCAGCAGTTCCCGCTCTCCGAGCTCCTACAATGAGCAGTTCTTC. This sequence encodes CASSSRSPSSYNEQFF.